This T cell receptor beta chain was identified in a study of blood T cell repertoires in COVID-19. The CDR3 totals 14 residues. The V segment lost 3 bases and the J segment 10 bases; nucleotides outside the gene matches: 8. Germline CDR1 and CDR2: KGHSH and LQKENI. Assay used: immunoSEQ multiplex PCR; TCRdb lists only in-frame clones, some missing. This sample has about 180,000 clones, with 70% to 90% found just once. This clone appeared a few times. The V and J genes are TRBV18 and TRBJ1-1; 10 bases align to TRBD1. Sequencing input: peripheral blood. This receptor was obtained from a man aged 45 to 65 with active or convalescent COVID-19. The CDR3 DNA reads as TGTGCCAGCTCACCCGAGACAGGGGGCGTCGGAGCTTTCTTT. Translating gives CASSPETGGVGAFF. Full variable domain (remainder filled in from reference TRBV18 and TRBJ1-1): NAGVMQNPRHLVRRRGQEARLRCSPMKGHSHVYWYRQLPEEGLKFMVYLQKENIIDESGMPKERFSAEFPKEGPSILRIQQVVRGDSAAYFCASSPETGGVGAFFGQGTRLTVV.